The 28 T cell receptor beta chains in this list originate from one sample, sequenced in a study of blood T cell repertoires in COVID-19. The data were produced by immunoSEQ multiplex PCR, yet TCRdb's version contains in-frame clones alone and is incomplete. The sample has roughly 110,000 clones, 85% to 95% seen once. The sequencing sample was made of peripheral blood. These receptors all come from a woman aged 25 to 39 with acute or convalescent COVID-19.

V is TRBV7-2 and J is TRBJ2-7; 7 bases line up with TRBD1. CDR3 length: 14 residues. Germline CDR1 reads SGHTA; CDR2 reads FQGNSA. V lost 5 bases to trimming and J lost 3 bases; unmatched junction nucleotides: 7. The CDR3 spells CASSVGTANYEQYF. The CDR3 coding sequence is TGTGCCAGCAGCGTTGGGACAGCCAACTACGAGCAGTACTTC.

The chain links TRBV7-9 to TRBJ1-4; tentative D call: TRBD1 (6 bases). Germline CDR1 is SEHNR and CDR2 is FQNEAQ (reference sequence). The V end was cut by 2 bases, the J end by 3 bases, with 13 bases between. The CDR3 is 16 amino acids. CDR3: CASSLRVGGPNEKLFF. The CDR3 DNA reads TGTGCCAGCAGCTTACGTGTAGGGGGACCTAATGAAAAACTGTTTTTT.

The gene calls are TRBV5-4 and TRBJ2-3, with D maybe TRBD2 (6 bases). The CDR3 loop spans 15 amino acids. In germline, CDR1 is SGHNT, CDR2 YYREEE (reference sequence). V gave up 0 bases and J gave up 5 bases, with 13 bases separating them. DNA of the CDR3: TGTGCCAGCAGCTTGGGCGCGGCCGGGGGAGATACGCAGTATTTT. It specifies CASSLGAAGGDTQYF.

The chain recombines TRBV2 with TRBJ1-5; 8 bases are a match to TRBD1. Per the germline V gene, CDR1 is SNHLY and CDR2 is FYNNEI. The CDR3 is made up of 14 amino acids. The V segment lost 7 bases and the J segment 7 bases; nucleotides outside the gene matches: 9. CDR3 loop: CASMQDRASQPQHF. Here the CDR3 DNA reads TGTGCCAGCATGCAGGACAGGGCTTCCCAGCCCCAGCATTTT.

The gene calls are TRBV14 and TRBJ1-1; the D is unclear. This CDR3 region has 13 residues. Germline CDR1 reads SGHDN; CDR2 reads FVKESK. Deletions cut 4 bases from V and 4 bases from J, with 10 bases between. The CDR3 here is CASSLTWSTEAFF. CDR3 DNA sequence: TGTGCCAGCAGCCTGACGTGGAGCACTGAAGCTTTCTTT. Drawing the rest from reference TRBV14 and TRBJ1-1, the complete variable domain is EAGVTQFPSHSVIEKGQTVTLRCDPISGHDNLYWYRRVMGKEIKFLLHFVKESKQDESGMPNNRFLAERTGGTYSTLKVQPAELEDSGVYFCASSLTWSTEAFFGQGTRLTVV.

V is TRBV4-1 and J is TRBJ1-3; 9 bases align to TRBD1. The germline V gene encodes CDR1 MGHRA and CDR2 YSYEKL. With 0 bases clipped from V and 5 bases from J, the junction kept 5 bases outside the gene matches. CDR3 size: 16 residues. CDR3 sequence: CASSQEDRGLRNTIYF. Here the CDR3 DNA reads TGCGCCAGCAGCCAAGAGGACAGGGGATTGAGAAACACCATATATTTT.

V usage is TRBV6-4 and J usage is TRBJ1-5, with D perhaps TRBD1 (6 bases). The CDR3 has 17 amino acids. With 0 bases removed from V and 3 bases from J, the gap between germline ends came to 15 bases. Germline V lookup: CDR1 MRHNA, CDR2 SNTAGT. The CDR3 spells CASSDSGGTGFNQPQHF. As DNA, the CDR3 is TGTGCCAGCAGTGACTCAGGGGGTACAGGGTTCAATCAGCCCCAGCATTTT.

V is TRBV19 and J is TRBJ2-3; 10 positions match TRBD2. This CDR3 has 15 residues. Germline V gene lookup returns CDR1 LNHDA and CDR2 SQIVND (reference sequence). J gave up 6 bases and V 5 bases, and 8 bases lay outside the gene matches. The CDR3 DNA reads as TGTGCCAGTAGTCAGACTAGCGGGTACCTTGATACGCAGTATTTT. Translation: CASSQTSGYLDTQYF.

The J gene is TRBJ2-3, the V gene TRBV28; 7 positions agree with TRBD2. J lost 0 bases, V lost 8 bases, and 8 bases had no gene match. The CDR3 is 15 residues long. Germline-derived CDR1 and CDR2 are MDHEN and SYDVKM. The CDR3 is CASSFLAASTDTQYF. The CDR3 DNA reads as TGTGCCAGCTCTTTTCTAGCGGCTAGCACAGATACGCAGTATTTT.

The rearrangement links TRBV9 to TRBJ1-6; TRBD1 aligns across 7 bases. The junction had 8 bases not matched to a gene; V was cut back by 5 bases and J by 3 bases. The CDR3 totals 16 residues. Germline CDR1 SGDLS, CDR2 YYNGEE. The CDR3: CASSPQGVVYNSPLHF. DNA of the CDR3: TGTGCCAGCAGTCCCCAGGGGGTAGTCTATAATTCACCCCTCCACTTT.

The V gene is TRBV6-6, the J gene TRBJ2-7, with a possible D match to TRBD2 (5 bases). Trimming stripped 7 bases from V and 1 base from J, with 20 bases between. This CDR3 has 16 amino acids. The germline CDR1 and CDR2 sequences are MNHNY and SVGAGI (reference sequence). CDR3 region: CASTLGRSGGSYEQYF. For the CDR3, the DNA is TGTGCCAGCACTTTAGGAAGGAGCGGAGGTTCCTACGAGCAGTACTTC.

This sequence joins TRBV6-2 or TRBV6-3 and TRBJ2-7, with TRBD2 as a possible D gene (5 bases). Trimming left V 0 bases short and J 0 bases short, with 9 bases between. Germline CDR1 is MNHEY and CDR2 is SVGEGT. This CDR3 region has 15 residues. DNA of the CDR3: TGTGCCAGCAGTTACTCAAGCGGCAGCTCCTACGAGCAGTACTTC. Translated, it gives CASSYSSGSSYEQYF.

The chain employs TRBV3-1 (or the pseudogene TRBV3-2) and TRBJ1-1; no reliable D call. Per the germline V gene, CDR1 is LGHDT and CDR2 is YNNKEL (reference sequence). Trimming shortened V by 2 bases and J by 0 bases, and 7 bases separated the two germline ends. The CDR3 consists of 14 residues. CDR3 nucleotide sequence: TGTGCCAGCAGCCAACTAATAATGAACACTGAAGCTTTCTTT. Its protein is CASSQLIMNTEAFF.

The chain recombines TRBV10-3 with TRBJ1-1, with D unclear. In germline, CDR1 is ENHRY, CDR2 SYGVKD. The CDR3 runs to 12 residues. V gave up 3 bases and J gave up 8 bases, with 10 bases separating them. The CDR3 spells CAISDLGREAFF. CDR3 coding DNA: TGTGCCATCAGTGATCTAGGGAGAGAAGCTTTCTTT.

This chain links TRBV3-1 (or the pseudogene TRBV3-2) with TRBJ1-1; TRBD1 matches 8 bases. V was clipped by 3 bases and J by 4 bases; unmatched bases: 7. The CDR3 covers 15 residues. Germline lookup yields CDR1 LGHDT and CDR2 YNNKEL (reference sequence). Here the CDR3 DNA reads TGTGCCAGCAGCCAGGCCGGACAGGGCGGCACTGAAGCTTTCTTT. The encoded protein is CASSQAGQGGTEAFF.

This clone was counted between two and nine times. The V gene is TRBV5-8, the J gene TRBJ1-1; 8 bases agree with TRBD1. V was clipped by 1 base and J by 5 bases; unmatched bases: 1. Germline V gene data show CDR1 as SGHTS and CDR2 as YDEGEE. The CDR3 contains 13 residues. This CDR3 reads CASSLTGGTEAFF. The CDR3 nucleotides read TGTGCCAGCAGCTTGACAGGGGGAACTGAAGCTTTCTTT.

Note on this clone: The sample carries other DNA sequences with the same CDR3. The chain combines TRBV5-1 with TRBJ2-1; TRBD1 aligns across 11 bases. Per germline, CDR1 SGHRS and CDR2 YFSETQ. The CDR3 covers 15 residues. Trimming at V came to 4 bases and at J to 5 bases, leaving 5 bases not matched to a gene. The CDR3: CASSPGQGANNEQFF. The CDR3 bases are TGCGCCAGCAGCCCCGGACAGGGGGCGAACAATGAGCAGTTCTTC.

The chain employs TRBV28 and TRBJ2-7, with D tentatively TRBD1 (6 bases). Trimming cost V 6 bases and J 2 bases, with 23 bases left between them. The CDR3 has 17 amino acids. Looked up from germline, CDR1 is MDHEN and CDR2 is SYDVKM. The CDR3 is CASSSLLLGDTPYEQYF. The CDR3 bases are TGTGCCAGCAGCTCACTCCTCCTAGGGGACACCCCCTACGAGCAGTACTTC.

The rearrangement joins TRBV5-4 to TRBJ2-7, with 13 nucleotides matching TRBD2. V was pared by 3 bases and J by 2 bases, with 5 bases of the junction left unmatched. The CDR3 spans 16 residues. The germline V gene has CDR1 SGHNT and CDR2 YYREEE (reference sequence). The CDR3 DNA is TGTGCCAGCAGCTCGGGGGGACTAGCGGGACCCTACGAGCAGTACTTC. The encoded protein is CASSSGGLAGPYEQYF.

The chain is built from TRBV7-6 and TRBJ2-2, with 11 positions matching TRBD1. Germline CDR1 reads SGHVS; CDR2 reads FNYEAQ. This CDR3 spans 16 amino acids. Trimming at V came to 2 bases and at J to 6 bases, leaving 5 bases not matched to a gene. CDR3 in DNA: TGTGCCAGCAGCTTACTCGGGACAGGGGGGTCCGGGGAGCTGTTTTTT. Translated: CASSLLGTGGSGELFF.

V usage is TRBV11-2 and J usage is TRBJ2-5, with D unclear. The CDR3 consists of 12 residues. The germline V and J ends were trimmed by 4 bases and 1 base, with 4 bases remaining between them. Germline CDR1 SGHAT, CDR2 FQNNGV. CDR3 DNA: TGTGCCAGCAGCTCTCTCCAAGAGACCCAGTACTTC. Translating gives CASSSLQETQYF.

This sequence joins TRBV2 and TRBJ1-2; 8 bases fit TRBD1. The V gene end was trimmed by 4 bases and the J gene end by 4 bases; junction bases not matched to a gene: 8. The CDR3 length is 15 residues. The germline V gene has CDR1 SNHLY and CDR2 FYNNEI. CDR3 nucleotide sequence: TGTGCCAGCAGTGCCAGGACAGGGCGAGCCTATGGCTACACCTTC. Its translation is CASSARTGRAYGYTF. Full variable domain (missing parts from reference TRBV2 and TRBJ1-2): EPEVTQTPSHQVTQMGQEVILRCVPISNHLYFYWYRQILGQKVEFLVSFYNNEISEKSEIFDDQFSVERPDGSNFTLKIRSTKLEDSAMYFCASSARTGRAYGYTFGSGTRLTVV.

The chain links TRBV5-1 to TRBJ2-1; 7 bases are a match to TRBD2. Germline CDR1 and CDR2: SGHRS and YFSETQ. V was clipped by 1 base and J by 1 base; unmatched bases: 11. The length of the CDR3 is 18 residues. The CDR3 reads CASSLMVLLGGSYNEQFF. CDR3 DNA sequence: TGCGCCAGCAGCTTGATGGTGCTATTGGGAGGGTCCTACAATGAGCAGTTCTTC.

CDR3 nucleotides: TGTGCCAGCAGCTCCACGGGACTCCACTACGAGCAGTACTTC. Encoded protein: CASSSTGLHYEQYF. The rearrangement links TRBV11-3 to TRBJ2-7; TRBD2 might be the D (6 bases). Germline CDR1 reads SGHNT; CDR2 reads YENEEA. CDR3 length: 14 residues. Trimming shortened V by 4 bases and J by 3 bases, and 13 bases separated the two germline ends.

This clone occurred once. This CDR3 reads CSVESGGTDTQYF. For the CDR3, the DNA is TGCAGCGTTGAGTCGGGGGGTACAGATACGCAGTATTTT. V gene TRBV29-1 combines with J gene TRBJ2-3, with 7 bases that match TRBD2. The germline gives CDR1 SQVTM, CDR2 ANQGSEA. The CDR3 totals 13 residues. J gave up 3 bases and V 3 bases, and 3 bases lay outside the gene matches.

There are many counts of this clone. This chain joins TRBV27 and TRBJ1-2, with 7 nucleotides matching TRBD1. The trim removed 3 bases at V and 5 bases at J, leaving 12 bases unmatched. The germline V gene has CDR1 MNHEY and CDR2 SMNVEV (reference sequence). The CDR3 loop spans 16 amino acids. The CDR3 DNA is TGTGCCAGCAGTTTGAGAGGGACAGCTAGCCTATATGGCTACACCTTC. It specifies CASSLRGTASLYGYTF.

V and J are TRBV6-5 and TRBJ1-1; weak D call: TRBD1 (6 bases). The germline CDR1 and CDR2 sequences are MNHEY and SVGAGI. V was clipped by 1 base and J by 3 bases, with 12 bases between them. The CDR3 is 15 residues long. For the CDR3, the DNA is TGTGCCAGCAGTTACTATCAGGGGATTCACACTGAAGCTTTCTTT. As protein: CASSYYQGIHTEAFF.

This chain joins TRBV19 and TRBJ1-5, with 10 bases that match TRBD1. Trimming at V came to 9 bases and at J to 2 bases, leaving 4 bases not matched to a gene. The germline gives CDR1 LNHDA, CDR2 SQIVND (reference sequence). The CDR3 sequence is 14 residues long. CDR3 nucleotide sequence: TGTGCCAGCACCGGGACAGGGGGCAATCAGCCCCAGCATTTT. Its protein product is CASTGTGGNQPQHF.